This T cell receptor (beta chain) was documented in a study of T cells in Graves' hyperthyroidism and ophthalmopathy. On the study more broadly: Before treatment of any kind, peripheral blood was taken at initial diagnosis.

This clonotype was detected a few times. CDR3 size: 16 residues. The V gene lost 0 bases and the J gene lost 0 bases, with 12 bases spanning the gap. From germline, CDR1 is SGHRS and CDR2 YFSETQ. Uncontrolled infection, other autoimmune disease, pregnancy or lactation excluded patients. Used for diagnoses were clinical symptoms, serum thyroxine and TRAb, thyroid ultrasound and orbital computed tomography. PBMCs stemmed from 10 ml fresh peripheral blood. RNA transcripts yielded amplified TCR beta CDR3 regions. The HTBI set primed first-round TCR CDR3 RT-PCR. TCRdb analysed the multiplex PCR reads with MiXCR anew, one entry per CDR3 protein. The sample yields roughly 360,000 distinct CDR3 sequences, approximately 15% seen once.

The rearrangement joins TRBV5-1 to TRBJ1-1, with D perhaps TRBD1 (6 bases). The TCR sequence derives from a man aged 30 to 39 with Graves' hyperthyroidism that later progressed to Graves' ophthalmopathy. Sequencing was performed on blood. The CDR3 nucleotides read TGCGCCAGCAGCTTGGTTGCAGGGGCCGTGAACACTGAAGCTTTCTTT. Its translation is CASSLVAGAVNTEAFF.